What follows are 3 T cell receptor beta chains derived from one specimen sequenced in a study of cytomegalovirus exposure and HLA in healthy donors. Vbeta (60) and Jbeta (13) primers were used in the PCR. Using immunoSEQ multiplex PCR, the repertoire was profiled, and TCRdb retains in-frame clones only, with some absent. The sample consists of 180,000 or so clones, 9.5% of them appearing once. Specimen: PBMCs. The source is a woman in her 30s in good health and CMV-seropositive.

The chain couples TRBV27 to TRBJ1-2; the D is unclear. Germline lookup yields CDR1 MNHEY and CDR2 SMNVEV (reference sequence). V gave up 4 bases and J gave up 5 bases, with 5 bases separating them. CDR3 size: 11 residues. The CDR3 DNA follows: TGTGCCAGCAGTTCCGGGTATGGCTACACCTTC. Protein: CASSSGYGYTF.

The chain links TRBV2 to TRBJ1-1; D possibly corresponds to TRBD1 (6 bases). Per the germline V gene, CDR1 is SNHLY and CDR2 is FYNNEI. V lost 2 bases to trimming and J lost 2 bases, with 12 bases between them. This CDR3 contains 15 residues. For the CDR3, the DNA is TGTGCCAGCAGTGAAAGGCAGACAGGAAACACTGAAGCTTTCTTT. Its translation is CASSERQTGNTEAFF.

This chain joins TRBV11-3 and TRBJ2-1; 12 bases are shared with TRBD2. The length of the CDR3 is 15 residues. The V and J ends lost 0 bases and 7 bases, in that order; junction bases with no gene match: 1. In germline, CDR1 is SGHNT, CDR2 YENEEA. CDR3 in amino acids: CASSLDGLAGNEQFF. The CDR3 nucleotides are TGTGCCAGCAGCTTAGACGGACTAGCGGGGAATGAGCAGTTCTTC. The variable domain in full, completed from reference TRBV11-3 and TRBJ2-1, reads EAGVVQSPRYKIIEKKQPVAFWCNPISGHNTLYWYLQNLGQGPELLIRYENEEAVDDSQLPKDRFSAERLKGVDSTLKIQPAELGDSAVYLCASSLDGLAGNEQFFGPGTRLTVL.